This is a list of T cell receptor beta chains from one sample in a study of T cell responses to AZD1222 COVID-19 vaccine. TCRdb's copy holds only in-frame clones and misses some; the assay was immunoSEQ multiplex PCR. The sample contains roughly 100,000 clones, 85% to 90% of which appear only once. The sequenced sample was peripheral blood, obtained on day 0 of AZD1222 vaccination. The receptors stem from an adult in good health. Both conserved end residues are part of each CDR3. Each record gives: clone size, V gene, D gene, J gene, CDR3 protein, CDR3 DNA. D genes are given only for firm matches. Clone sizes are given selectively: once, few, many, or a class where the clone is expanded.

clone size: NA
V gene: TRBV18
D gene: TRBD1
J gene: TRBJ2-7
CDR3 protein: CASSPQGQASYEQYF
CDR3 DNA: TGTGCCAGCTCACCACAGGGACAGGCTTCCTACGAGCAGTACTTC

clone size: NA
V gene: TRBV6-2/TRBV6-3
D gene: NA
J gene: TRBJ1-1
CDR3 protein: CASSYLSRSTEAFF
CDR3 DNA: TGTGCCAGCAGTTACTTGAGCAGGAGCACTGAAGCTTTCTTT

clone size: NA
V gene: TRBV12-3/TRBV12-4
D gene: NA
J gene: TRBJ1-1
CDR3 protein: CASSSLGNTEAFF
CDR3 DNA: TGTGCCAGCAGCTCCCTCGGCAACACTGAAGCTTTCTTT

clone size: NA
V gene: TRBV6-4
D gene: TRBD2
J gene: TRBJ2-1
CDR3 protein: CASSTSGGANEQFF
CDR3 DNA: TGTGCCAGCAGTACTAGCGGGGGGGCCAATGAGCAGTTCTTC

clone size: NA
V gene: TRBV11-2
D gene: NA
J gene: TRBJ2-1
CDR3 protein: CASSPRGLVPGTGYNEQFF
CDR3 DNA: TGTGCCAGCAGCCCCCGCGGACTAGTACCTGGGACAGGATACAATGAGCAGTTCTTC

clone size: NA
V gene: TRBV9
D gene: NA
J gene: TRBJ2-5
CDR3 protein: CASSPKTSQETQYF
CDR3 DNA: TGTGCCAGCAGTCCTAAGACTAGCCAAGAGACCCAGTACTTC

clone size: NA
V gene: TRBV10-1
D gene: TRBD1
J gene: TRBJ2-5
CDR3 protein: CASSSGGTGQETQYF
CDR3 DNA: TGCGCCAGCAGTTCAGGCGGGACAGGTCAAGAGACCCAGTACTTC

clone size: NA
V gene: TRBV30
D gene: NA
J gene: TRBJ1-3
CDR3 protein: CAYLRRNSGNTIYF
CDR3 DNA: TGTGCCTACCTACGACGGAACTCTGGAAACACCATATATTTT

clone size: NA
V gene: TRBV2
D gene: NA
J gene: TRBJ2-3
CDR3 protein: CASSGKTQYF
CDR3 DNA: TGTGCCAGCAGTGGGAAGACGCAGTATTTT

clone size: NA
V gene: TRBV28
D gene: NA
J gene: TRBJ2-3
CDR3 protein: CASRDSDTDTQYF
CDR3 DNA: TGTGCCAGCAGGGACTCAGACACAGATACGCAGTATTTT

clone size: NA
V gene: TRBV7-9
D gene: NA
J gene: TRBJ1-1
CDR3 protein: CASSLASTGAEAFF
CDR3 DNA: TGTGCCAGCAGCTTAGCGTCAACGGGGGCTGAAGCTTTCTTT

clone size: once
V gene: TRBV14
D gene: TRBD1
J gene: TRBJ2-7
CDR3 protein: CASSQKGQASSYEQYF
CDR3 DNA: TGTGCCAGCAGCCAGAAAGGACAGGCGTCATCCTACGAGCAGTACTTC

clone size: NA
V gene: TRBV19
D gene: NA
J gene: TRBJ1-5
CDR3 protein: CASSIRRTNQPQHF
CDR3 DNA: TGTGCCAGTAGTATACGCAGGACCAATCAGCCCCAGCATTTT

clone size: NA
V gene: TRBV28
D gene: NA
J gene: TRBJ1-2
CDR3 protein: CASSRVWTGSYGYTF
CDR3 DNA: TGTGCCAGCAGTCGGGTATGGACCGGTAGTTATGGCTACACCTTC

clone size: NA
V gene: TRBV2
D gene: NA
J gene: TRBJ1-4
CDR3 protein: CASSTRSNEKLFF
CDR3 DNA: TGTGCCAGCTCTACTAGGAGTAATGAAAAACTGTTTTTT

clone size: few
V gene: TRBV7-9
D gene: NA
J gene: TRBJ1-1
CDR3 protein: CASSPRLGNTEAFF
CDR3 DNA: TGTGCCAGCAGCCCTCGACTGGGGAACACTGAAGCTTTCTTT

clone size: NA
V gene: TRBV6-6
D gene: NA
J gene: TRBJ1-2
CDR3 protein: CASSYRDDGYTF
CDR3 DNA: TGTGCCAGCAGTTACAGGGATGATGGCTACACCTTC

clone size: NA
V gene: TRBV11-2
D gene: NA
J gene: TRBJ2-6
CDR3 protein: CASSLASGANVLTF
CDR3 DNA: TGTGCCAGCAGCTTAGCCTCTGGGGCCAACGTCCTGACTTTC

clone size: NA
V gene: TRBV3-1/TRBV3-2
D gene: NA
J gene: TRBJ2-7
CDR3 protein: CASSQSHPGLPYF
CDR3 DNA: TGTGCCAGCAGCCAATCCCATCCGGGACTCCCGTACTTC

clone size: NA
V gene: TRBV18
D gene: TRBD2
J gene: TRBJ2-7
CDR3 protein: CASSPGGWEQYF
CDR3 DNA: TGTGCCAGCTCACCGGGAGGGTGGGAGCAGTACTTC

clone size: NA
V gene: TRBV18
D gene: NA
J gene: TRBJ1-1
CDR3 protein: CASSPLTGSTEAFF
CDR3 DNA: TGTGCCAGCTCACCACTGACAGGTTCCACTGAAGCTTTCTTT

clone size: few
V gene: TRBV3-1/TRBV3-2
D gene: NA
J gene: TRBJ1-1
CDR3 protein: CASSNTQMGNTEAFF
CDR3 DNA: TGTGCCAGCAGCAACACCCAGATGGGGAACACTGAAGCTTTCTTT

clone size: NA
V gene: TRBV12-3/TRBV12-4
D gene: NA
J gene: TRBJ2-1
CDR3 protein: CASSRGPGREQFF
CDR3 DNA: TGTGCCAGCAGTCGTGGACCGGGGCGGGAGCAGTTCTTC

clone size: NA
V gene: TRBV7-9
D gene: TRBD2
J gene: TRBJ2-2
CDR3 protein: CASRLAGVNTGELFF
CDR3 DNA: TGTGCCAGCAGACTAGCGGGGGTGAACACCGGGGAGCTGTTTTTT

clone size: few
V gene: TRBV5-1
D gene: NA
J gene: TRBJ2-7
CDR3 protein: CASSSTLGAGGYEQYF
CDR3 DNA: TGCGCCAGCAGCTCGACCTTGGGAGCGGGCGGTTACGAGCAGTACTTC

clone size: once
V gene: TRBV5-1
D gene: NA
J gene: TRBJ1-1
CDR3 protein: CASSIDRNTEAFF
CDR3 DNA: TGCGCCAGCAGCATCGACAGGAACACTGAAGCTTTCTTT

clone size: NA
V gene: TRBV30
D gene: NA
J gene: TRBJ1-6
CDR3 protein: CAWSVWQGSSPLHF
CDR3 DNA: TGTGCCTGGAGTGTATGGCAGGGAAGTTCACCCCTCCACTTT

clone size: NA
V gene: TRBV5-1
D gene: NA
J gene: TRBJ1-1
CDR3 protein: CASRPTAAINTEAFF
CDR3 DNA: TGCGCCAGCAGACCCACCGCAGCTATCAACACTGAAGCTTTCTTT

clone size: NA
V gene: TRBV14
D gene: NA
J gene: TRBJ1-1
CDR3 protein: CASSQALNTEAFF
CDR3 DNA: TGTGCCAGCAGCCAAGCCCTGAACACTGAAGCTTTCTTT

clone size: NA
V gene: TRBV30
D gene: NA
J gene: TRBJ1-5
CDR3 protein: CAWSPLARNQPQHF
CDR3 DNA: TGTGCCTGGAGCCCCCTGGCGCGCAATCAGCCCCAGCATTTT

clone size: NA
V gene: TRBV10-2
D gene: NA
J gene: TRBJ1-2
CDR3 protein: CASSHRAQSYTF
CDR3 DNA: TGCGCCAGCAGTCACAGGGCCCAGAGCTACACCTTC